This entry features one T cell receptor beta chain sequence. This clonotype was picked up a small number of times. Its antigen has not been determined. Qualities for individual bases were not recorded, and no much larger clone is one base off. The CDR3 runs 15 amino acids, cysteine and phenylalanine included. Here the CDR3 DNA is all that survives: 45 bases in frame from base 1. Unmatched junction bases come to 6, with V trimmed by 0 bases and J by 7 bases. The germline V gene encodes CDR1 SGDLS and CDR2 YYNGEE. The data were obtained in a study of T cells after yellow fever vaccination (dated by TCRdb to about 2019). Background for the entire study: The SMART-Seq v4 Ultra Low Input RNA kit was used to prepare libraries from fractions with low cell numbers. To follow T-cell clones before and after primary and booster YFV17D yellow fever vaccination, bulk TCR alpha and beta repertoires were sequenced over time. The cohort comprised two healthy male donors, one aged 18 to 29 and one aged 30 to 40 years. Blood was collected at multiple timepoints before and after primary and secondary immunization, and bulk PBMC replicates and cell subsets were isolated. What the study reported, not specific to this receptor: Only a couple of donors were included in the study, so the extent to which the findings can be generalized is limited. Compared with the primary T-cell response, the secondary T-cell response was faster but weaker, reaching its peak on day 5 rather than on day 15. A small fraction of clonotypes showed up in both the CD4 and CD8 compartments, probably as a result of convergent recombination. Most clones expanded after primary vaccination were re-detected after the booster (almost 98% of CD4 and more than 70% of CD8), suggesting broad memory maintenance. Computational filtering was needed because FACS-sorted repertoires could contain abundant contaminating clonotypes from the bulk population.

Synthesis of TCR cDNA relied on 5'RACE template switching, a step that introduced a universal primer site along with unique molecular identifiers. Priming of cDNA synthesis was performed from both the TCR alpha and TCR beta constant segments. Libraries were amplified in two PCR steps, with sample barcodes and sequencing adapters added in the second step. Sequencing of libraries was done on Illumina HiSeq 2500 (2x100 bp) or NovaSeq (2x150 bp). The study's processing was this. MIGEC handled demultiplexing of reads and collapsing into UMI consensus sequences, while MiXCR performed V(D)J alignment. Vaccine-responding clonotypes were defined with edgeR using replicate PBMC samples, requiring FDR below 0.01 and a log2 fold change above 5 up to day 15. Bulk clonotypes were assigned CD4 or CD8 identity according to which sequenced CD4 or CD8 repertoire held them at higher abundance. The public reads were run again by TCRdb, first through fastp at Q25 and then through MiXCR, and only productive beta chains were kept. Every CDR3 protein is listed once, alongside the most common genes and DNA of its rows. The V and J calls and clone size are TCRdb's, not the authors'. Here the sample has some 560,000 distinct CDR3 sequences; about 15% occur a single time. The top ten hold 15% to 20% of the sample.

The treatment or condition label corresponds to: live attenuated yellow fever vaccine strain. Two biological replicates of bulk PBMCs were collected at each blood-draw timepoint. A standard Ficoll-Paque protocol was used to isolate PBMCs from peripheral blood. RNA was extracted with TriZol from bulk PBMCs, CD4 and CD8 fractions, and dextramer-positive and dextramer-negative fractions. Source: PBMCs, taken 5 to 6 days after the first yellow fever vaccination. This sequence was found in a man aged 18 to 30 who received the YFV17D yellow fever vaccine. The sequence joins TRBV9 to TRBJ1-4; TRBD1 fits 7 bases in the junction. The CDR3 protein sequence reads: CASSVDRGAGEKLFF. The DNA sequence follows: TGTGCCAGCAGCGTAGACAGGGGAGCGGGTGAAAAACTGTTTTTT.